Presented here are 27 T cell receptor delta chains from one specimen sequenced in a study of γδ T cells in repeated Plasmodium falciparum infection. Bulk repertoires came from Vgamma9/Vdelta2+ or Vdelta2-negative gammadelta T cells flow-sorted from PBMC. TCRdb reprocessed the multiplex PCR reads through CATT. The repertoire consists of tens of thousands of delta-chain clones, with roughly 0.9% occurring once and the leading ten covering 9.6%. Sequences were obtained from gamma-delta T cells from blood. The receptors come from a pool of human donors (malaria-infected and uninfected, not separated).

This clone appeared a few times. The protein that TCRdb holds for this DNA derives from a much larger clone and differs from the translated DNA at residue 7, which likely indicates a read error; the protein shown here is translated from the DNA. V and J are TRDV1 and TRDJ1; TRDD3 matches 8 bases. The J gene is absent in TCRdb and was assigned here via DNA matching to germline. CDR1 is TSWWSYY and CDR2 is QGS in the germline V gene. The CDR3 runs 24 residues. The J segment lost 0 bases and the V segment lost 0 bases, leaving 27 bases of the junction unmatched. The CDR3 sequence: CALGELDINFRNSWGSTYTDKLIF. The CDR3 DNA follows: TGTGCTCTTGGGGAACTAGATATAAATTTCCGGAACTCCTGGGGGAGTACGTACACCGATAAACTCATCTTT.

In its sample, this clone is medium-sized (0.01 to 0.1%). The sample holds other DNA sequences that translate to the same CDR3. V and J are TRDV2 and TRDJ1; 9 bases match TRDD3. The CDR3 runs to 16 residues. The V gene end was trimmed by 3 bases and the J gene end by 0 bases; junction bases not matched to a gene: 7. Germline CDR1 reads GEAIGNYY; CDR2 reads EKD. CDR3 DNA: TGTGCCTGTGACCCACTACTGGGGGAAAACACCGATAAACTCATCTTT. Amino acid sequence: CACDPLLGENTDKLIF.

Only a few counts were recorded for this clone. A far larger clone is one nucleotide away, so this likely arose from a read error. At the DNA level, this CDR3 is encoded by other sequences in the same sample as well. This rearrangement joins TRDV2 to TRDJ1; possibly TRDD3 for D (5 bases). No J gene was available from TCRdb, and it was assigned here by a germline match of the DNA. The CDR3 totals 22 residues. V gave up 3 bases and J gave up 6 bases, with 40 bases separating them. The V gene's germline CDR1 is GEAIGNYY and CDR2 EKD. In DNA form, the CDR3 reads TGTGCCTGTGACTCGCTAGAGGGGGGGCCCCCGTTCGGAACGACTGCGTTGAATAAACTCATCTTT. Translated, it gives CACDSLEGGPPFGTTALNKLIF.

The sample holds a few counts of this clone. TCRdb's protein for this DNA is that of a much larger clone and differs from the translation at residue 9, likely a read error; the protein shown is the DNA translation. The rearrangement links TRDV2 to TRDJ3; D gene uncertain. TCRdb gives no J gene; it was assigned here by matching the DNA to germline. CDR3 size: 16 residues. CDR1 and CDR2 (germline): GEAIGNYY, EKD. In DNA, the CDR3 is TGTGCCTGTGACACGCTCGGCTCCCGGGACACCCGACAGATGTTTTTC. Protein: CACDTLGSRDTRQMFF.

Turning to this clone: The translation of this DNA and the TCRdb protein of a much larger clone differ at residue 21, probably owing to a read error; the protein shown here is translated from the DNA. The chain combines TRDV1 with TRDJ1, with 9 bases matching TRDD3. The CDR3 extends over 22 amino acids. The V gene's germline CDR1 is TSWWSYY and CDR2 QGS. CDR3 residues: CALGELLLTVYWGTQFTDKLTF. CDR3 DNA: TGTGCTCTTGGGGAACTCCTCCTTACGGTGTACTGGGGGACCCAATTTACCGATAAACTCACCTTT.

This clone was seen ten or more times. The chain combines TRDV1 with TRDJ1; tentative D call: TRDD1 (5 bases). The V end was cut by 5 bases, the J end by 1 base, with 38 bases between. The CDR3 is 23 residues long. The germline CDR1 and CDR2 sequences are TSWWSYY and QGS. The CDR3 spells CALGNVVFPPLVLQILTTDKLIF. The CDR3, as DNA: TGTGCTCTTGGGAACGTTGTCTTTCCCCCTCTCGTCCTCCAAATACTGACCACCGATAAACTCATCTTT.

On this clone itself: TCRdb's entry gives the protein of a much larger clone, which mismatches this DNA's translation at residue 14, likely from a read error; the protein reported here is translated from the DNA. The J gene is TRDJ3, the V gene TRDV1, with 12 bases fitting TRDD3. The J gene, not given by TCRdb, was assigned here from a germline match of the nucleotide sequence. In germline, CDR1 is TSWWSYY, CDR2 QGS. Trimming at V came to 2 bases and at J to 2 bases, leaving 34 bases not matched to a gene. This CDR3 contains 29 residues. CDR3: CALGENPTLPWVRPTGGYPPTWDTRQMFF. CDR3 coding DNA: TGTGCTCTTGGGGAAAATCCTACCCTCCCTTGGGTGCGTCCTACTGGGGGATACCCACCGACCTGGGACACCCGACAGATGTTTTTC.

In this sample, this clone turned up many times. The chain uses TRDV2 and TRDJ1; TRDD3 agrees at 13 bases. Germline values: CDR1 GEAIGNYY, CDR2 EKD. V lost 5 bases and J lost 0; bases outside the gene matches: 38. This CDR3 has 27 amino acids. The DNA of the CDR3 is TGTGCCTGTGCCTTTCCCTATCGTACTGGGGGATACGCGTATCCCCCCTTTCTACGAGCGTACACCGATAAACTCATCTTT. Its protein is CACAFPYRTGGYAYPPFLRAYTDKLIF.

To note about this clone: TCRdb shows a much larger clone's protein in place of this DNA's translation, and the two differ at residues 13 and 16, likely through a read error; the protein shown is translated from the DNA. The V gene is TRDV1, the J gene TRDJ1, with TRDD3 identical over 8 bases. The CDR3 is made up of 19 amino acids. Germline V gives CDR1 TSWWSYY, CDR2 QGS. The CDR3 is CALGEIQGVWGTFTDELIF. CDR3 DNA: TGTGCTCTTGGGGAAATCCAAGGGGTCTGGGGGACGTTCACCGATGAACTCATCTTT.

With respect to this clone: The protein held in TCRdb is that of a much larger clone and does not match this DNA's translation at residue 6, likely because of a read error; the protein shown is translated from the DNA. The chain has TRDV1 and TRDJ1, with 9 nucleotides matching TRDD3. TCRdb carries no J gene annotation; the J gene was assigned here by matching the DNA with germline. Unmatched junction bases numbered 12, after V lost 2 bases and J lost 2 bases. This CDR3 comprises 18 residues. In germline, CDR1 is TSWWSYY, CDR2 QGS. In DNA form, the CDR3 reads TGTGCTCTTGGGGAATCCGCCTGGGGGATGAAGACGACCGATAAACTCATCTTT. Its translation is CALGESAWGMKTTDKLIF.

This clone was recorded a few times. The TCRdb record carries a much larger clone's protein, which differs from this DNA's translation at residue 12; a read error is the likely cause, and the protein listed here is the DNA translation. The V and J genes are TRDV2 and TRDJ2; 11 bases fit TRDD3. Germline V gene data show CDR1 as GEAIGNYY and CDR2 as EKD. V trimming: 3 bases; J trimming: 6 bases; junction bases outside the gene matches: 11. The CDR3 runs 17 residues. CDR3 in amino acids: CACDVDWGIRLAAQLFF. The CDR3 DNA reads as TGTGCCTGTGACGTCGACTGGGGGATAAGGTTGGCAGCACAACTCTTCTTT.

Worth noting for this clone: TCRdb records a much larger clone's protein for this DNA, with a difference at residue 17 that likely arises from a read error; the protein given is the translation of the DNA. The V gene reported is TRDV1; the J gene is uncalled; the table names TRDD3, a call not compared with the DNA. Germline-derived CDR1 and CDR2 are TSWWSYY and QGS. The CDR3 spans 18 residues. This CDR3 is CALGERPSRDLGALKLTF. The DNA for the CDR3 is TGTGCTCTTGGGGAAAGGCCTTCCCGTGACCTGGGGGCTCTTAAACTCACCTTT.

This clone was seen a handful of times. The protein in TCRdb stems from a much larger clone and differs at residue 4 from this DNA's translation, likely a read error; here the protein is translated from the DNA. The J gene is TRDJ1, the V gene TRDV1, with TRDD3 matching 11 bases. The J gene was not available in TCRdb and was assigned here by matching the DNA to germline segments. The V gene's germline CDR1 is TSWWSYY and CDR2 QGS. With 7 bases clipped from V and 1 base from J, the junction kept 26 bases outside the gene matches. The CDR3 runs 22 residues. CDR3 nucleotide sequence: TGTGCTCTTGTGGATTCTTCCTTCCTCGGAAGAGTGTGGGGGATACGCACCGATAAACTCATCTTT. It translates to CALVDSSFLGRVWGIRTDKLIF.

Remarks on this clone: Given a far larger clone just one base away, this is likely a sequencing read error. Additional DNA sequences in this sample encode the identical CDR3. CDR3 sequence reads: CALGELSFPLLFRSYTDKLIF. DNA for the CDR3: TGTGCTCTTGGGGAACTTTCTTTCCCCCTGCTATTCCGCTCCTACACCGATAAACTCATCTTT. V gene TRDV1 combines with J gene TRDJ1; D unclear. The CDR3 runs to 21 residues. V was clipped by 0 bases and J by 0 bases, with 26 bases between them. Germline V CDR1 and CDR2: TSWWSYY, QGS.

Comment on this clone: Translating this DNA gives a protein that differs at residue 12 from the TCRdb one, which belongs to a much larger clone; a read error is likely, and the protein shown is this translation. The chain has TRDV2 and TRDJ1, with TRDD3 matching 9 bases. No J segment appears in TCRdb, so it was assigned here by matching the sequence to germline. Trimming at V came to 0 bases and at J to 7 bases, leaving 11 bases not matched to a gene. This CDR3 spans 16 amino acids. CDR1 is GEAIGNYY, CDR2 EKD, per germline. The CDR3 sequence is CACDTLGDEEAGKLIF. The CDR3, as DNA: TGTGCCTGTGACACCCTGGGGGATGAGGAAGCCGGTAAACTCATCTTT.

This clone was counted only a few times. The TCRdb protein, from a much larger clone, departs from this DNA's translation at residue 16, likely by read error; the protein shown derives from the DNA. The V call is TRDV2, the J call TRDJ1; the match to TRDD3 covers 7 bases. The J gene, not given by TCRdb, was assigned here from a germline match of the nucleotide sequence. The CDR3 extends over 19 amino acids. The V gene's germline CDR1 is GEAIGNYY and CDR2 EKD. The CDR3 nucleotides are TGTGCCTGTGACACGAGAAGAGGGGATAAAAGGAGGTACACCGATAGACTCATCTTT. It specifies CACDTRRGDKRRYTDRLIF.

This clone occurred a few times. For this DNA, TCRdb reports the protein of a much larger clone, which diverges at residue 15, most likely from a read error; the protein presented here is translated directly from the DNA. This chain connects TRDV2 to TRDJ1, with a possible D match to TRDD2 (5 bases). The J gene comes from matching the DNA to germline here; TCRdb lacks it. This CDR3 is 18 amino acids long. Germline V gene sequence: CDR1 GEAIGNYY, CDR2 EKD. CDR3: CACDSLRSRPASDDRLIF. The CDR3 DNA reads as TGTGCCTGTGACTCCCTTCGCTCCAGACCCGCTTCGGACGATAGACTCATCTTT.

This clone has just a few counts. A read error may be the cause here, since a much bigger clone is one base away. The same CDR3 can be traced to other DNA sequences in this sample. The CDR3 DNA sequence: TGTGCCTGCGACGGGTTAATCGGGCCCTCCTTTACTGGGGGATACCGTACCACCGATAAACTCATCTTT. It specifies CACDGLIGPSFTGGYRTTDKLIF. The V call is TRDV2, the J call TRDJ1; the match to TRDD3 covers 12 bases. The CDR3 runs 23 residues. J was trimmed by 1 base and V by 7 bases; bases with no gene match: 30. Germline V gene lookup returns CDR1 GEAIGNYY and CDR2 EKD.

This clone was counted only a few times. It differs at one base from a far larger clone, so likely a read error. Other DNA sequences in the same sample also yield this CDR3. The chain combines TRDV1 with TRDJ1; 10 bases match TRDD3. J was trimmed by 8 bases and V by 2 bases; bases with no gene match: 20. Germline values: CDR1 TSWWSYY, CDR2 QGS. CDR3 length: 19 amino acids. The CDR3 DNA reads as TGTGCTCTTGGGGAAGGGGCTAAAACCCGTACCGGGGGATACGACAAACTCATCTTT. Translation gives CALGEGAKTRTGGYDKLIF.

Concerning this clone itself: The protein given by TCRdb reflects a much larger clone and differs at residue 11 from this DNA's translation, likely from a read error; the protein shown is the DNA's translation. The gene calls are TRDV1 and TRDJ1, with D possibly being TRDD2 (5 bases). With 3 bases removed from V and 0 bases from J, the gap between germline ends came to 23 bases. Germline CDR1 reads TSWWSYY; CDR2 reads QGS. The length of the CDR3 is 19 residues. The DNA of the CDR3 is TGTGCTCTTGGGGATGGAGTCCTATGGCTGGTGGCGCACACCGATAAACTCATCTTT. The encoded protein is CALGDGVLWLVAHTDKLIF.

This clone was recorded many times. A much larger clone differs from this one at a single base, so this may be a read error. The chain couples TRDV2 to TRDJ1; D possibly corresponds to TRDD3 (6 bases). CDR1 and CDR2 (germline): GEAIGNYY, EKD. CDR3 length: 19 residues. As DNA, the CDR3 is TGTGCCTGTGACACACCTGGTGGGGGCCCAAGGATTGGTACCGATAAACTCACCTTT. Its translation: CACDTPGGGPRIGTDKLTF.

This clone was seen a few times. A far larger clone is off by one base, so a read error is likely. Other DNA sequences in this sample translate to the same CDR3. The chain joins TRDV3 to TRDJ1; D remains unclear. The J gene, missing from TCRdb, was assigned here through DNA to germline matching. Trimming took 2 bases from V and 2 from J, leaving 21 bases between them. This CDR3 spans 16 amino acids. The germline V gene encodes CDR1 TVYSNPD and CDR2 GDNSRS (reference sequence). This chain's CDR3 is CAFRLAGWQLTDKLIF. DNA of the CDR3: TGTGCCTTTCGGCTAGCAGGCTGGCAACTTACCGATAAACTCATCTTT.

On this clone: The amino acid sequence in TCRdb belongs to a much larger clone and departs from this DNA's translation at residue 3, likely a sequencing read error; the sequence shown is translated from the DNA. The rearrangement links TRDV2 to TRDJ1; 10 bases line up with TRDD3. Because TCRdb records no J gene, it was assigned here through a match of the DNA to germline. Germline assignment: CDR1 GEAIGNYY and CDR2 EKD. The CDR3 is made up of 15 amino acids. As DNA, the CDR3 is TGTGCCCGTGACCCGATGTCGCCGGGGGATACGGCACTCATCTTT. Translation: CARDPMSPGDTALIF.

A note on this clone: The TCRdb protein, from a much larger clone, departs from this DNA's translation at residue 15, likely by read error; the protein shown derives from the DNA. This CDR3 is CALGVIYWGIKYTDRLIF. CDR3 DNA sequence: TGTGCTCTTGGGGTAATATACTGGGGGATAAAATACACCGATAGACTCATCTTT. The chain is built from TRDV1 and TRDJ1; 11 bases match TRDD3. Because TCRdb records no J gene, it was assigned here through a match of the DNA to germline. Per germline, CDR1 TSWWSYY and CDR2 QGS. This CDR3 comprises 18 residues.

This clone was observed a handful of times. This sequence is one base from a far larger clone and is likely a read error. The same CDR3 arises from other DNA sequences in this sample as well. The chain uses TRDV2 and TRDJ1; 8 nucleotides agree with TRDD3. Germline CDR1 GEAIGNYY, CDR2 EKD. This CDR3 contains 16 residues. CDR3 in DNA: TGTGCCTGTGAGCAACTGGGGGCCCCGTACACCGATAAACTCATCTTC. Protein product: CACEQLGAPYTDKLIF.

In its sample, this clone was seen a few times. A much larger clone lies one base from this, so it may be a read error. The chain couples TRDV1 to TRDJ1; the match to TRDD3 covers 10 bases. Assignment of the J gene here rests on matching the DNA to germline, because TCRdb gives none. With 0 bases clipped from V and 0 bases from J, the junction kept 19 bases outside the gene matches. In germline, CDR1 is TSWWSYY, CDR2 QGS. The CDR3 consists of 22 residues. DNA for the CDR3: TGTGCTCTTGGGGAACTAAAAAGGCCCTCTATTGTACTGGGGGATTACACCGATAAACTCATCTTT. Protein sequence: CALGELKRPSIVLGDYTDKLIF.

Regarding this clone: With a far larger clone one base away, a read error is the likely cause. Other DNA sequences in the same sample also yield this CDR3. CDR3 sequence (DNA): TGTGCCTGTGACACCGCCGCGCAAGACCTCCGCTCCTGGGACACCCGGCAGATGTTTTTC. Translating gives CACDTAAQDLRSWDTRQMFF. The genes are TRDV2 and TRDJ3, with D possibly TRDD3 on 5 matching bases. TCRdb lists no J gene, so it was determined here by aligning the DNA to germline. Germline V gene lookup returns CDR1 GEAIGNYY and CDR2 EKD. The CDR3 length is 20 residues.